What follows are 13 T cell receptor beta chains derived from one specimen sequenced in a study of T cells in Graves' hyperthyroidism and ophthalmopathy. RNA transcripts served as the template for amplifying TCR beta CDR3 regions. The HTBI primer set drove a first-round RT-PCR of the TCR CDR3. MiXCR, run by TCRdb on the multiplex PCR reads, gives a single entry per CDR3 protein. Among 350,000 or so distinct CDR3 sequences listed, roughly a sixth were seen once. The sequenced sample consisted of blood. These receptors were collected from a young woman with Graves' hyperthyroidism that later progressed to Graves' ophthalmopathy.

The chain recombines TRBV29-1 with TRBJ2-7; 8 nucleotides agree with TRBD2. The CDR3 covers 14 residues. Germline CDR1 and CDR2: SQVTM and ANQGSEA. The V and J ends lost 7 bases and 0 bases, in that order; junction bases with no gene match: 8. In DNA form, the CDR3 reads TGCAGCGGGAAACTAGCGGCGGTCTCCTACGAGCAGTACTTC. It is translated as CSGKLAAVSYEQYF.

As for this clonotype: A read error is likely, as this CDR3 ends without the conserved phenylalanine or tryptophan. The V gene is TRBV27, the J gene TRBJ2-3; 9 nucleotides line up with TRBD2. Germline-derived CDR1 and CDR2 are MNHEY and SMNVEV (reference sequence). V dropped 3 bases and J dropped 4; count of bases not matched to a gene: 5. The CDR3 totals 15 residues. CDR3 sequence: CASSFAGGPPDTQYS. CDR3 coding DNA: TGTGCCAGCAGTTTTGCGGGGGGGCCCCCAGATACGCAGTATTCT.

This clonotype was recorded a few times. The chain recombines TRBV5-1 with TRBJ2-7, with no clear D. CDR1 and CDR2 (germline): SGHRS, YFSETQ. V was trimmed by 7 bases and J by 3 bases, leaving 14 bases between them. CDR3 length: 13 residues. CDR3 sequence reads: CASAKGTHYEQYF. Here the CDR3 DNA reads TGCGCCAGCGCGAAGGGAACTCACTACGAGCAGTACTTC.

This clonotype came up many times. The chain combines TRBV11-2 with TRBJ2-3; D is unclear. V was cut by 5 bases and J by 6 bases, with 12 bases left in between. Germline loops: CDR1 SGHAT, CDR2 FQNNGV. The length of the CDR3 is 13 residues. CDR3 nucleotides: TGTGCCAGCAGCCCCCCAAACCGGGATACGCAGTATTTT. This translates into CASSPPNRDTQYF.

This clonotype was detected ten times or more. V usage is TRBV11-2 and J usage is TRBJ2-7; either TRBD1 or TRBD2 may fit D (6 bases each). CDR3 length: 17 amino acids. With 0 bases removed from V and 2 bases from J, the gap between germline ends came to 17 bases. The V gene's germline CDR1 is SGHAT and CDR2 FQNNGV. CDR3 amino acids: CASSLDGYGGDTYEQYF. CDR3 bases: TGTGCCAGCAGCTTAGATGGATACGGAGGGGACACCTACGAGCAGTACTTC. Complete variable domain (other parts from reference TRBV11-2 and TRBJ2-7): EAGVAQSPRYKIIEKRQSVAFWCNPISGHATLYWYQQILGQGPKLLIQFQNNGVVDDSQLPKDRFSAERLKGVDSTLKIQPAKLEDSAVYLCASSLDGYGGDTYEQYFGPGTRLTVT.

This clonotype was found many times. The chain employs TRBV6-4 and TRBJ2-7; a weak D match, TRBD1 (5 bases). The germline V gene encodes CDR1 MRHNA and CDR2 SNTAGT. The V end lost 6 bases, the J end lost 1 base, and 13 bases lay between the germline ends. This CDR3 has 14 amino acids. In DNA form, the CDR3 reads TGTGCCAGCAGACCGAGACAGTCATCCTACGAGCAGTACTTC. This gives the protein CASRPRQSSYEQYF.

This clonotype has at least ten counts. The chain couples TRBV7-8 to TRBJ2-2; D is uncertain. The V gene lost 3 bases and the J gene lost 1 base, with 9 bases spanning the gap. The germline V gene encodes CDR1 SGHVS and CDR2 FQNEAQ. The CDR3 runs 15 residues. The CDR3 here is CASSLRTRNTGELFF. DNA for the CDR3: TGTGCCAGCAGCTTGAGGACCAGGAACACCGGGGAGCTGTTTTTT.

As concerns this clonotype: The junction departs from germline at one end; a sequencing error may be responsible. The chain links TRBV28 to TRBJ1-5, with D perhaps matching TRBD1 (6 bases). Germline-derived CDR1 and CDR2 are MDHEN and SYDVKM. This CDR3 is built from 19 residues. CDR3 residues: CASSPITRDTSYSDQPQHF. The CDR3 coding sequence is TGTGCCAGCAGTCCTATTACCCGGGACACATCTTATAGCGATCAACCCCAGCATTTT.

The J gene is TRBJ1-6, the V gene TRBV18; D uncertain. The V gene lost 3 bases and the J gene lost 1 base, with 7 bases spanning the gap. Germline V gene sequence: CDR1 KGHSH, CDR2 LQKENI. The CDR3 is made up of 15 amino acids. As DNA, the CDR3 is TGTGCCAGCTCACCTGACGTATCCTATAATTCACCCCTCCACTTT. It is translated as CASSPDVSYNSPLHF.

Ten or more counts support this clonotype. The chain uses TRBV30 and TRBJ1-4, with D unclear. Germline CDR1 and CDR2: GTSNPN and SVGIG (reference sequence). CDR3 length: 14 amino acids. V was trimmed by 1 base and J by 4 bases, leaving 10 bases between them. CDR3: CAWSDGGINEKLFF. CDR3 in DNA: TGTGCCTGGAGTGATGGCGGAATTAATGAAAAACTGTTTTTT.

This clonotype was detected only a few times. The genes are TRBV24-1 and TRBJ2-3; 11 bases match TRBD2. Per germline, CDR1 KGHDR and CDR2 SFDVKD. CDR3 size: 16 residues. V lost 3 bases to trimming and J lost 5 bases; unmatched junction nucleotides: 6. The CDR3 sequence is CATSDDSGGAVDTQYF. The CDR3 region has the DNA TGTGCCACCAGTGATGATAGCGGGGGGGCCGTAGATACGCAGTATTTT.

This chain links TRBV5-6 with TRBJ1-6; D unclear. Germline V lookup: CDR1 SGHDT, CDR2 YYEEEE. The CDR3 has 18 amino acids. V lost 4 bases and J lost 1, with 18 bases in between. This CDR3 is CASSPNRAKGSYNSPLHF. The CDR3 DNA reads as TGTGCCAGCAGCCCAAACCGGGCCAAAGGGTCCTATAATTCACCCCTCCACTTT.

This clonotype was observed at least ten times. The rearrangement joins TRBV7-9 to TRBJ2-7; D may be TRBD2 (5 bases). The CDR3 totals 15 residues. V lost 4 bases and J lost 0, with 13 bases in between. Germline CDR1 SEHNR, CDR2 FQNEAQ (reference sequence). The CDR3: CASSSGGRSSYEQYF. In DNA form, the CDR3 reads TGTGCCAGCAGCTCTGGAGGTAGGAGCTCCTACGAGCAGTACTTC.